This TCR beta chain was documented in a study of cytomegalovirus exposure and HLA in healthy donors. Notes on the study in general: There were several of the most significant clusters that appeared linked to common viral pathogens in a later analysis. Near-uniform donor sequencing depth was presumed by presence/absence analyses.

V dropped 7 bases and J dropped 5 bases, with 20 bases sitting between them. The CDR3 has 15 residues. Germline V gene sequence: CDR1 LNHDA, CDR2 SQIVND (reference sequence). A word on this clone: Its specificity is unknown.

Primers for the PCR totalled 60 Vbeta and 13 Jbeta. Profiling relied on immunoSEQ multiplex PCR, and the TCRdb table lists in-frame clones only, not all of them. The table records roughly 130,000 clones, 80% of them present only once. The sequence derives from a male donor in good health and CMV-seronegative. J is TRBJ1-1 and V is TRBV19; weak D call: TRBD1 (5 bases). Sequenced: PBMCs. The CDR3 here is CASTKRRGFGTEAFF. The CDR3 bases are TGTGCCAGTACCAAACGCCGGGGGTTCGGGACTGAAGCTTTCTTT.